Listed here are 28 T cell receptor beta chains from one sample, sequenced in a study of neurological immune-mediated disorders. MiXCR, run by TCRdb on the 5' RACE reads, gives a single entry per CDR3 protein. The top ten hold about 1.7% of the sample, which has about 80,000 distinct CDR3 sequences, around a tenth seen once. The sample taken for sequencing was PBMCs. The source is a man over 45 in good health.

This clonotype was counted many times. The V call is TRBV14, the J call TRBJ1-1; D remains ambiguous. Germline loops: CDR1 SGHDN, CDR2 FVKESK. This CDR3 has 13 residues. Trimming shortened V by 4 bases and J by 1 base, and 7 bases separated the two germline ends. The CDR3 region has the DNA TGTGCCAGCAGCCGCGGCGGGAACACTGAAGCTTTCTTT. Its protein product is CASSRGGNTEAFF.

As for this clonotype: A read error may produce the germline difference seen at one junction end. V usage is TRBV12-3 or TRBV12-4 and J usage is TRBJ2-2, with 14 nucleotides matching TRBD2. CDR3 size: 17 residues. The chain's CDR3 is CASSPQTSGGGPGEMFF. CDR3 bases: TGTGCTAGCAGTCCACAGACTAGCGGGGGGGGGCCCGGGGAGATGTTTTTT.

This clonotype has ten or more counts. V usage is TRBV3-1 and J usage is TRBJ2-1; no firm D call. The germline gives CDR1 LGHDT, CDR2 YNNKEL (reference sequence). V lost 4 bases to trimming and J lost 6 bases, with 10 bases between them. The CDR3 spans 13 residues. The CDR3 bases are TGTGCCAGCAGCCTGCAGTCGCCCAATGAGCAGTTCTTC. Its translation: CASSLQSPNEQFF.

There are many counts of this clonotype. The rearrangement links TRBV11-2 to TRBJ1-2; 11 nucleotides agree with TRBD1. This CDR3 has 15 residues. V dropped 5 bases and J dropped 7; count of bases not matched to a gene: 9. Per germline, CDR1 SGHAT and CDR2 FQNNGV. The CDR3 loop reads CASSRPGQGAGGYTF. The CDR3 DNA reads TGTGCCAGCAGCCGCCCCGGACAGGGGGCGGGTGGCTACACCTTC. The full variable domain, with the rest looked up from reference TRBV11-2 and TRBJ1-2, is EAGVAQSPRYKIIEKRQSVAFWCNPISGHATLYWYQQILGQGPKLLIQFQNNGVVDDSQLPKDRFSAERLKGVDSTLKIQPAKLEDSAVYLCASSRPGQGAGGYTFGSGTRLTVV.

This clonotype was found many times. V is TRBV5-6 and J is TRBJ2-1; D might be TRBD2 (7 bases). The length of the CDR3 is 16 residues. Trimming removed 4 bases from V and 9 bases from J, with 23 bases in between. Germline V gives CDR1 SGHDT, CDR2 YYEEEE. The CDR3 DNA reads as TGTGCCAGCAGCCCCGCTTGGGGGGGCCTTGATCGTGAGCAGTTCTTC. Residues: CASSPAWGGLDREQFF. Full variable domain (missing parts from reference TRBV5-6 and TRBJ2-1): DAGVTQSPTHLIKTRGQQVTLRCSPKSGHDTVSWYQQALGQGPQFIFQYYEEEERQRGNFPDRFSGHQFPNYSSELNVNALLLGDSALYLCASSPAWGGLDREQFFGPGTRLTVL.

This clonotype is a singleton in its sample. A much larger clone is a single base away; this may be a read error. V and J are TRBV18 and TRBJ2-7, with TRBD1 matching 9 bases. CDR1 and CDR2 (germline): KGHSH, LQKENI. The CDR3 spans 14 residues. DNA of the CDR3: TGTACCAGCTCACCGAGGACAGGGGCCTACGAGCAGTACTTC. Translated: CTSSPRTGAYEQYF.

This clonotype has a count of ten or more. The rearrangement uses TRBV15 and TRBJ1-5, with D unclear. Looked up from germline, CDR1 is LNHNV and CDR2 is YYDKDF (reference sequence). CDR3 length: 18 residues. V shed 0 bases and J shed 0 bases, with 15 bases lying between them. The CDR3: CATSRDLGGRNSNQPQHF. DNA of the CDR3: TGTGCCACCAGCAGAGATTTGGGCGGGCGTAATAGCAATCAGCCCCAGCATTTT.

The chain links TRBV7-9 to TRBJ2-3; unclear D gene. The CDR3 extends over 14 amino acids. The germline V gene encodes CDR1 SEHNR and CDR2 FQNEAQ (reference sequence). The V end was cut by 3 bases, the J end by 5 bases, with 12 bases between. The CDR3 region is CASSFGLGLDTQYF. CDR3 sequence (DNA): TGTGCCAGCAGCTTTGGGCTAGGGTTAGATACGCAGTATTTT.

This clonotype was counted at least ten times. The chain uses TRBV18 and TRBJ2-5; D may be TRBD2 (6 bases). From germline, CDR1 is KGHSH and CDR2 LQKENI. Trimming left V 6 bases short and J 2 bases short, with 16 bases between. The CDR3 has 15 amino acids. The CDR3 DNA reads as TGTGCCAGCTCCCTCCCCGCGGGGAGACAAGAGACCCAGTACTTC. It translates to CASSLPAGRQETQYF.

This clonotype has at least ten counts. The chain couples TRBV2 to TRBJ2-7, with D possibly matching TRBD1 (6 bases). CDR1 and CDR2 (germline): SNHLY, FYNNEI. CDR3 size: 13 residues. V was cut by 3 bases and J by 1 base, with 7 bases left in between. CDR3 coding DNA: TGTGCCAGCAGTGACCAGGGGTCCTACGAGCAGTACTTC. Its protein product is CASSDQGSYEQYF.

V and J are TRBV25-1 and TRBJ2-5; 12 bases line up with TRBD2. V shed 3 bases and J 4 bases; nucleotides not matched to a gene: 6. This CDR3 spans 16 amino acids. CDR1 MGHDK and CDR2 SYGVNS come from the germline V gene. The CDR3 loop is CASSDPTSGRLETQYF. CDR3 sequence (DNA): TGTGCCAGCAGTGATCCGACTAGCGGGAGATTAGAGACCCAGTACTTC.

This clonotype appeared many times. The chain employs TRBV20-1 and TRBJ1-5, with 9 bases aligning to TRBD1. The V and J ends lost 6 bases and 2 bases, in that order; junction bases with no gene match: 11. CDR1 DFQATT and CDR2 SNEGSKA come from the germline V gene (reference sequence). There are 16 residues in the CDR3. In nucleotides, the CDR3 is TGCAGTGCCCTGACAGGGGGTGGCATAGGCAATCAGCCCCAGCATTTT. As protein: CSALTGGGIGNQPQHF.

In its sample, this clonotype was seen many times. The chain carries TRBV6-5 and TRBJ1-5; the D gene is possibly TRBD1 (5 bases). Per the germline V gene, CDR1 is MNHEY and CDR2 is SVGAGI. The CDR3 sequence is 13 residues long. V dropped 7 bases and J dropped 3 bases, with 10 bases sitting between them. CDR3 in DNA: TGTGCCAGCACAAGGGGCCACAATCAGCCCCAGCATTTT. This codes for CASTRGHNQPQHF.

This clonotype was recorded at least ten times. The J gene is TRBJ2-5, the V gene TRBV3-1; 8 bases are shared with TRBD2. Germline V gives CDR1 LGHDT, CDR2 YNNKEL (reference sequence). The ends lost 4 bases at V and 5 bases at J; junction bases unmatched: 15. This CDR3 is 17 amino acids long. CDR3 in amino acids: CASSLNGAAGVSETQYF. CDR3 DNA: TGTGCCAGCAGCCTCAACGGGGCAGCGGGAGTGTCGGAGACCCAGTACTTC.

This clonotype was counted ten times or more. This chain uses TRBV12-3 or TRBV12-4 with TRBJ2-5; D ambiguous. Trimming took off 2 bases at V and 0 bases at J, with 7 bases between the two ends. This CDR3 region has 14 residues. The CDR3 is CASSLRLNQETQYF. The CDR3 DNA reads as TGTGCCAGCAGTTTAAGGCTGAACCAAGAGACCCAGTACTTC.

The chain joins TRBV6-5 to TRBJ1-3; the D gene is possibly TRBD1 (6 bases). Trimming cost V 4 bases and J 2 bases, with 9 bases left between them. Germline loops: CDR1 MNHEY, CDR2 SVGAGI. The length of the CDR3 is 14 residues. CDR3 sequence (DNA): TGTGCCAGCAGTTCTACAGGGACTGGAAACACCATATATTTT. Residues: CASSSTGTGNTIYF.

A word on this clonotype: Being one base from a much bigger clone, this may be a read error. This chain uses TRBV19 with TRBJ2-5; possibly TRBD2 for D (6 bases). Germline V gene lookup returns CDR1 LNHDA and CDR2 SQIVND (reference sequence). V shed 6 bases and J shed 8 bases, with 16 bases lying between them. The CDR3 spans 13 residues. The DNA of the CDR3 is TGTGCCAGTAGGAGGCGGGACGGAGACACCCAGTACTTC. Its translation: CASRRRDGDTQYF.

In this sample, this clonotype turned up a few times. CDR3 DNA sequence: TGTGCCTGGAGTTTCGGTGTGGAAGCTTTCTTT. Protein: CAWSFGVEAFF. This chain connects TRBV30 to TRBJ1-1; D gene ambiguous. Trimming pared 2 bases from V and 8 bases from J, leaving 9 bases between. CDR1 and CDR2 (germline): GTSNPN, SVGIG (reference sequence). The CDR3 has 11 amino acids.

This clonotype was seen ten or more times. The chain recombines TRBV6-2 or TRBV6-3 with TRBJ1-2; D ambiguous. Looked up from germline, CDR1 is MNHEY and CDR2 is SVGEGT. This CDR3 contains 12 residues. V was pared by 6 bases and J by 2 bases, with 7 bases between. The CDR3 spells CASSQGNYGYTF. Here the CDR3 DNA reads TGTGCCAGCAGCCAAGGGAACTATGGCTACACCTTC.

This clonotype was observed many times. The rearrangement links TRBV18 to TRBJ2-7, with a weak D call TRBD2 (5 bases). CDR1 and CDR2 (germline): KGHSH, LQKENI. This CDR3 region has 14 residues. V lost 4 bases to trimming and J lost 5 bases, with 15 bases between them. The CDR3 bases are TGTGCCAGCTCACGGACGGGATCACTAAACGAGCAGTACTTC. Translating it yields CASSRTGSLNEQYF.

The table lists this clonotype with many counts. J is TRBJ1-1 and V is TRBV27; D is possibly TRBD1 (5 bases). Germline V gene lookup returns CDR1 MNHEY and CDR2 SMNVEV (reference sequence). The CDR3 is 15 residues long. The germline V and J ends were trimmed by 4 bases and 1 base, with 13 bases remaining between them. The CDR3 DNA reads TGTGCCAGCAGTTCCCCAGGGAGGCCGAACACTGAAGCTTTCTTT. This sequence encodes CASSSPGRPNTEAFF.

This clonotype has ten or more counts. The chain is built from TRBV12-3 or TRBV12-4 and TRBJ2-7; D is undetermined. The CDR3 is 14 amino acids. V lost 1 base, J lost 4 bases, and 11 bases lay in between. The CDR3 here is CASSLGPYNYEQYF. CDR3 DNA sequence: TGTGCCAGCAGTTTAGGACCCTACAATTACGAGCAGTACTTC.

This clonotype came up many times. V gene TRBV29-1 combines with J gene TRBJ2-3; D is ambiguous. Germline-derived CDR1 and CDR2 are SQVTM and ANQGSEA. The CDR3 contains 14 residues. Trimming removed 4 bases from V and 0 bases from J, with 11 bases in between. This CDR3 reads CSVAAGSSTDTQYF. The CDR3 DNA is TGCAGCGTTGCCGCCGGCTCGAGCACAGATACGCAGTATTTT.

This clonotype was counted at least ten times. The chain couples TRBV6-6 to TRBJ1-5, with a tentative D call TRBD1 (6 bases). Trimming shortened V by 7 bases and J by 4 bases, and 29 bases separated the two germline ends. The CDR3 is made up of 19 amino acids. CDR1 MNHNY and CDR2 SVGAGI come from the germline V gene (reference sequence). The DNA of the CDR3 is TGTGCCAGCACCTTCTTAGGGGGAAGGTGGGTTTTGAGAAATCAGCCCCAGCATTTT. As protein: CASTFLGGRWVLRNQPQHF.

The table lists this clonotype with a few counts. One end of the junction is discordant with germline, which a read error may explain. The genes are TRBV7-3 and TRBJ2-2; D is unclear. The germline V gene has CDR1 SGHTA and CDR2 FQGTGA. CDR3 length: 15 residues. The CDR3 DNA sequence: TGTGCCAGCAGCCCAGGTTACATGAACTCCGGGGAGCTGTTTTTT. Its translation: CASSPGYMNSGELFF.

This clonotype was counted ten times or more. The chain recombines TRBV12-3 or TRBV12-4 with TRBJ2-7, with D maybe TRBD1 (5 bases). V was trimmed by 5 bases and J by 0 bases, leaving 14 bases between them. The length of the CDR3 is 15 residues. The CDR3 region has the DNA TGTGCCAGCAGTCGCCGACAGATCAGCTCCTACGAGCAGTACTTC. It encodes CASSRRQISSYEQYF.

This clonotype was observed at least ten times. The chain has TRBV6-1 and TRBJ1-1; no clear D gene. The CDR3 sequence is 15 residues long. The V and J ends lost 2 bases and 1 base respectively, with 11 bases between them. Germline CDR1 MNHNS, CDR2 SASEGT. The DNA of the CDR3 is TGTGCCAGCAGTGAAATAAACGTGGCGAACACTGAAGCTTTCTTT. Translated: CASSEINVANTEAFF.

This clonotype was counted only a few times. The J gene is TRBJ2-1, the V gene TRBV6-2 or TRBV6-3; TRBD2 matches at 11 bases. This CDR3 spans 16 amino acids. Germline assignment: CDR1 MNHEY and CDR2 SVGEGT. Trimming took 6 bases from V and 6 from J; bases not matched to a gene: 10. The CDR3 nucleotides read TGTGCCAGCAGAAATGTTCTAGCGGGAGGCCTCAATGAGCAGTTCTTC. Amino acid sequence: CASRNVLAGGLNEQFF.